This T cell receptor (beta chain) stems from a study of T cell responses to AZD1222 COVID-19 vaccine. Across the whole study: Second doses that came at about 4 or about 12 weeks were put together. Points from the study as a whole: When two AZD1222 doses had been given, Spike-specific TCR breadth and depth rose. Reports say nearly half of spike-specific TCRs go after unmutated variant regions.

After removal of 2 bases from V and 0 bases from J, the junction contained 6 bases not matched to a gene. Germline V gene data show CDR1 as KGHDR and CDR2 as SFDVKD. This CDR3 contains 18 residues. Regarding this clone: What it binds is not known.

Here immunoSEQ multiplex PCR was the method, and the copy in TCRdb shows in-frame clones only, minus some. The sample lists around 150,000 clones, 85% to 90% occurring once. This chain joins TRBV24-1 and TRBJ2-1, with 10 positions matching TRBD2. This material consisted of peripheral blood, taken on day 0 of AZD1222 vaccination. This clonotype was sampled from an adult in good health. The CDR3 is CATSDSRTSGSSYNEQFF. The DNA of the CDR3 is TGTGCCACCAGTGATTCCCGGACTAGCGGAAGCTCCTACAATGAGCAGTTCTTC.